This T cell receptor beta chain was recovered during a study of blood T cells in healthy people across ages. Regarding the study as a whole: In long-lived donors, naive CD4+ cell counts and diversity exceeded those of aged donors.

To note about this clonotype: The antigen remains undetermined.

The CDR3 is 13 amino acids. Looked up from germline, CDR1 is SGHDT and CDR2 is YYEEEE. Trimming cost V 2 bases and J 5 bases, with 10 bases left between them. Alongside a J-beta primer mix, a sample-barcoded 5' primer served in a second PCR lasting 7 to 11 cycles. TCRdb fed the 5' RACE reads into MiXCR, producing one record per CDR3 protein. The sample contains some 920,000 distinct CDR3 sequences, roughly half of which appear only once. The V call is TRBV5-6, the J call TRBJ1-1; no clear D. The sample taken for sequencing was blood. The TCR comes from a woman aged 60-75 years in good health. CDR3 region: CASSFEPNTEAFF. The DNA of the CDR3 is TGTGCCAGCAGCTTTGAACCCAATACTGAAGCTTTCTTT. Full variable domain (outside the CDR3, taken from reference TRBV5-6 and TRBJ1-1): DAGVTQSPTHLIKTRGQQVTLRCSPKSGHDTVSWYQQALGQGPQFIFQYYEEEERQRGNFPDRFSGHQFPNYSSELNVNALLLGDSALYLCASSFEPNTEAFFGQGTRLTVV.